This T cell receptor (beta chain) appears in the sequencing data of a study of T-cell memory formation after mild COVID-19. Findings and limits, study-wide: Later expanders leaned CD4+, whereas clones that contracted between day 15 and 85 were balanced CD4/CD8.

The germline V gene has CDR1 MNHEY and CDR2 SVGAGI. V lost 6 bases, J lost 3 bases, and 15 bases lay in between. The CDR3 sequence is 15 residues long. This clonotype was detected only a few times. Antigen specificity is unknown. TCRdb re-called the 5' RACE reads with MiXCR, one entry per CDR3 protein. The sample holds 380,000 or so distinct CDR3 sequences; over 13% are singletons and the top ten take roughly 22%. The specimen sequenced was PBMCs or a T cell subset sorted from them (not recorded which). This clonotype was sampled from a man aged 18 to 29 who had mild COVID-19 (a few samples of this study predate the infection). Cell type and time point are not known. The rearrangement links TRBV6-5 to TRBJ1-5, with D perhaps matching TRBD1 (6 bases). The DNA for the CDR3 is TGTGCCAGCAGACTATTACAGGGAAACAATCAGCCCCAGCATTTT. It specifies CASRLLQGNNQPQHF.